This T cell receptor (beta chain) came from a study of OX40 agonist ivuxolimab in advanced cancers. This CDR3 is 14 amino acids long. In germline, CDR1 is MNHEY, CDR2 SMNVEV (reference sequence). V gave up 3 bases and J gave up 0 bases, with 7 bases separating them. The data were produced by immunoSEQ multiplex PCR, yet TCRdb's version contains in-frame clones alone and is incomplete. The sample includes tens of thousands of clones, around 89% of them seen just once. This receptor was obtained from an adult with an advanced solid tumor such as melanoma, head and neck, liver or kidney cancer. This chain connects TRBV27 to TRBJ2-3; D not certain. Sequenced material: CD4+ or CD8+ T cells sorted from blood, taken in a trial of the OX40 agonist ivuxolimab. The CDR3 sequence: CASSLAASTDTQYF. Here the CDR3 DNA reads TGTGCCAGCAGTTTGGCAGCTAGCACAGATACGCAGTATTTT.